This paragraph covers one TCR beta chain sequence. Its cognate antigen is unknown. These data belong to a study of T cell responses to AZD1222 COVID-19 vaccine. Broader study findings: Spike-specific TCR breadth and depth grew following two AZD1222 doses. It was only five to seven AZD1222 recipients who were seropositive at baseline. Mapped onto spike, vaccine-associated CD4 TCRs spanned it and were dominant at 160-218 and 743-854. In a largely white British group with more females than males, clonal diversity was possibly underestimated.

From germline, CDR1 is MNHEY and CDR2 SVGAGI. V lost 9 bases to trimming and J lost 2 bases, with 16 bases between them. The length of the CDR3 is 14 residues. The data were produced by immunoSEQ multiplex PCR, yet TCRdb's version contains in-frame clones alone and is incomplete. The table lists 110,000 to 150,000 clones, 75% to 90% of them singletons. This chain links TRBV6-5 with TRBJ1-1; D may be TRBD1 (6 bases). The sample here was peripheral blood, taken on day 0 of AZD1222 vaccination. This receptor was obtained from an adult in good health. The CDR3 DNA reads TGTGCCAGTTCGATAGCGGGGGGCAACACTGAAGCTTTCTTT. Residues: CASSIAGGNTEAFF.